A single sample gave rise to the 11 T cell receptor beta chains below, sequenced in a study of T-cell reconstitution after alpha-beta-depleted transplantation in children. The library targeted TCRbeta and was prepared with unique molecular identifiers. MiXCR, run by TCRdb on the PCR reads, gives a single entry per CDR3 protein. The table lists 300,000 to 400,000 distinct CDR3 sequences, 23% of them singletons. Source: PBMCs, mostly from graft donor cells, taken 180 days after TCRalphabeta/CD19-depleted stem cell transplant. These receptors came from a male patient under 18 who had a stem cell transplant for acute lymphoblastic leukemia, so the T cells may come from the graft donor.

This rearrangement joins TRBV18 to TRBJ2-5, with D maybe TRBD2 (6 bases). The CDR3 contains 13 residues. Per germline, CDR1 KGHSH and CDR2 LQKENI. The ends were cut back, 4 bases at V and 4 bases at J, with 10 bases in the middle. As DNA, the CDR3 is TGTGCCAGCTCACGGACGGAGGGAGAGACCCAGTACTTC. It yields the protein CASSRTEGETQYF.

The chain is built from TRBV18 and TRBJ2-2; D gene unclear. Deletions cut 2 bases from V and 3 bases from J, with 13 bases between. This CDR3 is built from 16 residues. Germline values: CDR1 KGHSH, CDR2 LQKENI. CDR3 protein: CASSPNLQTYTGELFF. In DNA form, the CDR3 reads TGTGCCAGCTCACCAAATCTACAGACCTACACCGGGGAGCTGTTTTTT. The full variable domain, rest sourced from reference TRBV18 and TRBJ2-2, is NAGVMQNPRHLVRRRGQEARLRCSPMKGHSHVYWYRQLPEEGLKFMVYLQKENIIDESGMPKERFSAEFPKEGPSILRIQQVVRGDSAAYFCASSPNLQTYTGELFFGEGSRLTVL.

This clonotype turned up a few times. In nucleotides, the CDR3 is TGTGCCAGCAGAGAGCGGGGGAACGAGCAGTACTTC. This sequence encodes CASRERGNEQYF. J is TRBJ2-7 and V is TRBV6-2 or TRBV6-3, with 8 bases that match TRBD2. Germline-derived CDR1 and CDR2 are MNHEY and SVGEGT. This CDR3 is 12 amino acids long. Unmatched junction bases numbered 3, after V lost 6 bases and J lost 5 bases.

V is TRBV20-1 and J is TRBJ2-1, with TRBD1 identical over 7 bases. Germline values: CDR1 DFQATT, CDR2 SNEGSKA (reference sequence). The V segment lost 6 bases and the J segment 4 bases; nucleotides outside the gene matches: 9. This CDR3 comprises 14 residues. CDR3 bases: TGCAGTGCGAAGAGGGGACAGATTTACAATGAGCAGTTCTTC. Translation: CSAKRGQIYNEQFF.

This clonotype has just a few counts. The chain uses TRBV27 and TRBJ1-5, with 8 bases matching TRBD1. V was clipped by 5 bases and J by 7 bases; unmatched bases: 7. The CDR3 has 14 residues. Germline V lookup: CDR1 MNHEY, CDR2 SMNVEV (reference sequence). The CDR3 spells CASSPGQGGQPQHF. The CDR3 nucleotides are TGTGCCAGCAGTCCAGGACAGGGCGGGCAGCCCCAGCATTTT.

This clonotype has more than one count but fewer than ten. The chain recombines TRBV7-9 with TRBJ2-3, with 8 bases identical to TRBD1. The ends lost 5 bases at V and 3 bases at J; junction bases unmatched: 10. Germline V gives CDR1 SEHNR, CDR2 FQNEAQ (reference sequence). This CDR3 comprises 16 residues. CDR3 sequence reads: CASSPRTGQGTDTQYF. The CDR3 nucleotides are TGTGCCAGCAGCCCCAGGACAGGGCAAGGGACAGATACGCAGTATTTT.

The chain carries TRBV25-1 and TRBJ2-2; D is unclear. The V end was cut by 8 bases, the J end by 4 bases, with 14 bases between. CDR1 is MGHDK and CDR2 is SYGVNS in the germline V gene. The CDR3 consists of 14 residues. CDR3 nucleotide sequence: TGTGCCAGCGGTGCTACCCGGGCCACCGGGGAGCTGTTTTTT. Its protein product is CASGATRATGELFF.

The chain is built from TRBV25-1 and TRBJ2-7; 11 nucleotides agree with TRBD1. Trimming cost V 3 bases and J 3 bases; bases outside gene matches: 4. The CDR3 spans 15 residues. From germline, CDR1 is MGHDK and CDR2 SYGVNS. In DNA form, the CDR3 reads TGTGCCAGCAGTGATGGACAGGGGGCATTCTACGAGCAGTACTTC. Amino acids: CASSDGQGAFYEQYF.

This clonotype was detected ten times or more. The rearrangement links TRBV5-6 to TRBJ2-7, with no clear D. V dropped 3 bases and J dropped 5 bases, with 9 bases sitting between them. This CDR3 has 12 residues. Germline V gene data show CDR1 as SGHDT and CDR2 as YYEEEE. In DNA, the CDR3 is TGTGCCAGCAGCTCCACTTCTAACGAGCAGTACTTC. Its protein is CASSSTSNEQYF.

The table lists this clonotype with a few counts. V gene TRBV7-3 combines with J gene TRBJ2-7; D is ambiguous. The CDR3 length is 13 residues. Looked up from germline, CDR1 is SGHTA and CDR2 is FQGTGA. V shed 4 bases and J shed 5 bases, with 12 bases lying between them. CDR3 sequence (DNA): TGTGCCAGCAGCTCCCGGATTTCTGACGAGCAGTACTTC. It encodes CASSSRISDEQYF.

The chain recombines TRBV19 with TRBJ1-1, with 10 bases fitting TRBD1. The CDR3 is made up of 16 amino acids. V was pared by 5 bases and J by 0 bases, with 6 bases of the junction left unmatched. Germline V gives CDR1 LNHDA, CDR2 SQIVND (reference sequence). CDR3 in DNA: TGTGCCAGTAGTTCCCGGACAGGGGGGGTGAACACTGAAGCTTTCTTT. Translating gives CASSSRTGGVNTEAFF.